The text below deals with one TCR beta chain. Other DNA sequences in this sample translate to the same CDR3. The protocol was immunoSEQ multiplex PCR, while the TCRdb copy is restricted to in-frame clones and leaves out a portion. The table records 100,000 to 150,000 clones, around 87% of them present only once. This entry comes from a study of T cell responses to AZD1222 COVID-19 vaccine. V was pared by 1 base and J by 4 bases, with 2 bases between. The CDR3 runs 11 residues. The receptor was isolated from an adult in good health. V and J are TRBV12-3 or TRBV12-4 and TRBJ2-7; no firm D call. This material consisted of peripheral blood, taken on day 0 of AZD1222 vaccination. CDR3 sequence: CASSLGYEQYF. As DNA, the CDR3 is TGTGCCAGCAGTTTAGGATACGAGCAGTACTTC.